This TCR beta chain was recovered during a study of cytomegalovirus exposure and HLA in healthy donors. Study-level background: Roughly 80 million unique TCRs from HLA-typed donors made up an early data release.

Between the trimmed V and J ends, which lost 6 bases and 1 base, there was a span of 9 bases. The CDR3 is 13 residues long. Germline CDR1 and CDR2: SNHLY and FYNNEI. It was with 60 Vbeta and 13 Jbeta primers that the PCR ran. Sequencing used immunoSEQ multiplex PCR; TCRdb keeps in-frame clones, though not all of them. The sample contains under 200,000 clones, approximately 77% of which appear only once. Though nominally healthy at sampling, donors likely had unrecorded immune exposures. The TCR was taken from a female donor in good health and CMV-seronegative. The genes are TRBV2 and TRBJ1-1; no firm D call. The specimen sequenced was PBMCs. CDR3 DNA sequence: TGTGCCAGCAGGAGTTGGGCGAACACTGAAGCTTTCTTT. Translation gives CASRSWANTEAFF.